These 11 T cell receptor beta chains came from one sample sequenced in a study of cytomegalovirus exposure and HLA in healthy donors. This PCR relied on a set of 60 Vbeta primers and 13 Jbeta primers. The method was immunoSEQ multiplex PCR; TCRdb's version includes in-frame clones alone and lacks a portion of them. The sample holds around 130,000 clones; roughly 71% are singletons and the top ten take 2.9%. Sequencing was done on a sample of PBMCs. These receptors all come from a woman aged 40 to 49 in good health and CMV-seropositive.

CDR3 nucleotide sequence: TGTGCCATACCCCAGGTATCTGGGGCCAACGTCCTGACTTTC. This gives the protein CAIPQVSGANVLTF. This chain links TRBV10-3 with TRBJ2-6; D unresolved. The germline gives CDR1 ENHRY, CDR2 SYGVKD. With 9 bases removed from V and 1 base from J, the gap between germline ends came to 10 bases. CDR3 length equals 14 residues.

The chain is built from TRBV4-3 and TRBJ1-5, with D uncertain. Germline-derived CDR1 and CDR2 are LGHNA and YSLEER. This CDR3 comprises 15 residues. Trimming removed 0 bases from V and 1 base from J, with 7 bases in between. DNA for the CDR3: TGCGCCAGCAGCCAAGATAGAGTCAGCAATCAGCCCCAGCATTTT. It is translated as CASSQDRVSNQPQHF.

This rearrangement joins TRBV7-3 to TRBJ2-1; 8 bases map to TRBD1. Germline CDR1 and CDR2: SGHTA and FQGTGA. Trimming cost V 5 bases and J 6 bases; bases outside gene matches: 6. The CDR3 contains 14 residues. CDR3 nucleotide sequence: TGTGCCAGCAGCCTCCAGGGGGCAGGCAATGAGCAGTTCTTC. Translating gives CASSLQGAGNEQFF.

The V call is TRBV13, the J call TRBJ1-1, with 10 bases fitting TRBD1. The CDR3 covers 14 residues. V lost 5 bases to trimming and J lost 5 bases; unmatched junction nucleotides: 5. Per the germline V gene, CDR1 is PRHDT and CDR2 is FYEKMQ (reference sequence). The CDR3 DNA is TGTGCCAGCAGCCCCGGGACAGGGGTTACTGAAGCTTTCTTT. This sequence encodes CASSPGTGVTEAFF.

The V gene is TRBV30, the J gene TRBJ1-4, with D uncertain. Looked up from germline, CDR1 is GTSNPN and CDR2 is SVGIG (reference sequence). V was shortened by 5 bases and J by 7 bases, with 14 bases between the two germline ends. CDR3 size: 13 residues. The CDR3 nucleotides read TGTGCCTGGTCAGAGGGTGCCAGTGAAAAACTGTTTTTT. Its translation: CAWSEGASEKLFF.

CDR3 loop: CASSPTLQANYGYTF. Here the CDR3 DNA reads TGCGCCAGCAGCCCGACCCTCCAGGCTAACTATGGCTACACCTTC. The chain employs TRBV5-1 and TRBJ1-2; D remains ambiguous. The germline V gene has CDR1 SGHRS and CDR2 YFSETQ. Trimming took 4 bases from V and 0 from J, leaving 13 bases between them. The length of the CDR3 is 15 residues.

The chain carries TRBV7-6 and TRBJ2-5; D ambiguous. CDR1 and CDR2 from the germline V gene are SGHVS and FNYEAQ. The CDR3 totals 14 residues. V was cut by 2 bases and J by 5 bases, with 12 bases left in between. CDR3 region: CASSLMVAEETQYF. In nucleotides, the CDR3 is TGTGCCAGCAGCTTAATGGTAGCTGAGGAGACCCAGTACTTC.

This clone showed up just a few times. The CDR3 sequence: CASSPPRGWRETQYF. The CDR3 DNA follows: TGTGCCAGCAGTCCTCCCAGGGGGTGGAGAGAGACCCAGTACTTC. V and J are TRBV7-6 and TRBJ2-5, with 7 bases fitting TRBD1. The CDR3 has 15 residues. Germline CDR1 SGHVS, CDR2 FNYEAQ. The V gene end was trimmed by 6 bases and the J gene end by 4 bases; junction bases not matched to a gene: 11. Looking up the rest from reference TRBV7-6 and TRBJ2-5 gives the full variable domain: GAGVSQSPRYKVTKRGQDVALRCDPISGHVSLYWYRQALGQGPEFLTYFNYEAQQDKSGLPNDRFSAERPEGSISTLTIQRTEQRDSAMYRCASSPPRGWRETQYFGPGTRLLVL.

This chain's CDR3 is CASSLGLGVSGEAFF. In nucleotides, the CDR3 is TGTGCCAGCAGCTTAGGGTTAGGGGTTTCGGGTGAAGCTTTCTTT. The rearrangement uses TRBV7-9 and TRBJ1-1; D is possibly TRBD1 (5 bases). This CDR3 has 15 residues. Germline V gene data show CDR1 as SEHNR and CDR2 as FQNEAQ (reference sequence). V was shortened by 1 base and J by 7 bases, with 16 bases between the two germline ends.

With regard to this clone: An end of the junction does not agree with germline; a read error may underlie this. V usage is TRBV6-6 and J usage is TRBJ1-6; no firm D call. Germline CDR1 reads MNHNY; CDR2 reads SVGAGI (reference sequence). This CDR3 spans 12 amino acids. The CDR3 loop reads CASSPSSDRRNF. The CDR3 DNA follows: TGTGCCAGCAGTCCGTCTAGCGACCGCCGTAACTTT.

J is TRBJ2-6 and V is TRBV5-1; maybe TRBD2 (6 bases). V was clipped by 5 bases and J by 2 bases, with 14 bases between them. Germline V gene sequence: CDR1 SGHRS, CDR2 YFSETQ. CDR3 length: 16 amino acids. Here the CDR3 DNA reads TGCGCCAGCAGACCGGAGGGTTTGGCTGGGGCCAACGTCCTGACTTTC. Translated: CASRPEGLAGANVLTF.